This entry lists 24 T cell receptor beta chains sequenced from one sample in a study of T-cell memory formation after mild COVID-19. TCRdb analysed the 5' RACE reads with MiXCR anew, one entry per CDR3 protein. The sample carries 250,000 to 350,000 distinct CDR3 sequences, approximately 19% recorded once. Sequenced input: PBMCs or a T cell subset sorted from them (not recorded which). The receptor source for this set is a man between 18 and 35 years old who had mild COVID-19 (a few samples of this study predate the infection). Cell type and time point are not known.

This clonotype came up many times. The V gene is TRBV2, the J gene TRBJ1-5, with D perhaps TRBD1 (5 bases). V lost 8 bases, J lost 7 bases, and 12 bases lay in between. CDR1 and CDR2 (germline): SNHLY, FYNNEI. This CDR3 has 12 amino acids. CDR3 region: CASSRVTQPQHF. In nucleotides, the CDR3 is TGTGCCAGCTCCAGGGTAACCCAGCCCCAGCATTTT.

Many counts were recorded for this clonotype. As DNA, the CDR3 is TGCGCCAGCAGCTGGAGCGGGGGGGATGAGCAGTTCTTC. Residues: CASSWSGGDEQFF. The chain combines TRBV5-1 with TRBJ2-1; 10 positions match TRBD2. Germline V gene data show CDR1 as SGHRS and CDR2 as YFSETQ. The CDR3 contains 13 residues. The trim removed 3 bases at V and 8 bases at J, leaving 2 bases unmatched.

CDR3 loop: CASSLFAPGILISYEQYF. CDR3 sequence (DNA): TGCGCCAGCAGCTTGTTTGCGCCAGGGATATTAATCTCCTACGAGCAGTACTTC. The gene calls are TRBV5-1 and TRBJ2-7, with D tentatively TRBD1 (5 bases). The CDR3 is 18 residues long. Germline V gene lookup returns CDR1 SGHRS and CDR2 YFSETQ. Trimming shortened V by 1 base and J by 0 bases, and 20 bases separated the two germline ends.

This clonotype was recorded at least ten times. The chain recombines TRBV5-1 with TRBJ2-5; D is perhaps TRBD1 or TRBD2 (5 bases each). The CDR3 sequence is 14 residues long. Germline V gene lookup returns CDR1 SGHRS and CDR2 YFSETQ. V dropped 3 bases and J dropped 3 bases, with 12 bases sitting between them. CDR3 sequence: CASSWGPGEETQYF. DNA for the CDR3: TGCGCCAGCAGCTGGGGACCCGGCGAAGAGACCCAGTACTTC.

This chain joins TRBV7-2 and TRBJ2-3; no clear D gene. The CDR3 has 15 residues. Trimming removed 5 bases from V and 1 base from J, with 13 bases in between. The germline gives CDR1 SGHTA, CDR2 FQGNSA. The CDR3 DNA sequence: TGTGCCAGCAGCCCACCAGGTCTAGGCACAGATACGCAGTATTTT. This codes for CASSPPGLGTDTQYF.

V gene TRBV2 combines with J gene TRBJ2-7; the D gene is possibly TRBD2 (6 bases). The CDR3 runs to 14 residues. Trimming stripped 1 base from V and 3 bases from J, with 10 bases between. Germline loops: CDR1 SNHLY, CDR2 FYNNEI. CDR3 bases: TGTGCCAGCAGTGAAGGGACTAACCTCTACGAGCAGTACGTC. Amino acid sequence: CASSEGTNLYEQYV.

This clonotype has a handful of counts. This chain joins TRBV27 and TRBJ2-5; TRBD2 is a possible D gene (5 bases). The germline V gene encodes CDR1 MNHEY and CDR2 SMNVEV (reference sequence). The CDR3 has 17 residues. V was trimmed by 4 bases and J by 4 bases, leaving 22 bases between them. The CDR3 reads CASSSLSRTGSRETQYF. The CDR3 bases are TGTGCCAGCAGTTCCCTATCTCGGACGGGGTCGCGAGAGACCCAGTACTTC.

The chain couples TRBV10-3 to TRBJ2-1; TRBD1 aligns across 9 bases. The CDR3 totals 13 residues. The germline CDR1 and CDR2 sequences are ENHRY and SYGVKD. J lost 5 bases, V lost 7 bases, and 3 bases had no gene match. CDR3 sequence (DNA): TGTGCCATCAACAGGGACAGGGACAATGAGCAGTTCTTC. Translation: CAINRDRDNEQFF.

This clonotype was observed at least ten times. The CDR3 sequence: CASSPRAPQSLSYNEQFF. The CDR3 DNA sequence: TGCGCCAGCAGCCCGCGCGCCCCGCAGTCCCTCTCCTACAATGAGCAGTTCTTC. The V gene is TRBV4-1, the J gene TRBJ2-1, with D hard to call. Germline V gene data show CDR1 as MGHRA and CDR2 as YSYEKL. The CDR3 sequence is 18 residues long. Trimming left V 4 bases short and J 0 bases short, with 19 bases between.

The CDR3, as DNA: TGTGCCAGCAGCTTCCAGGGTGTAGCCAAAAACATTCAGTACTTC. Its translation: CASSFQGVAKNIQYF. The chain carries TRBV5-8 and TRBJ2-4; TRBD1 might be the D (5 bases). Germline V lookup: CDR1 SGHTS, CDR2 YDEGEE. V lost 2 bases and J 0 bases, leaving 9 bases between the germline ends. CDR3 length: 15 residues.

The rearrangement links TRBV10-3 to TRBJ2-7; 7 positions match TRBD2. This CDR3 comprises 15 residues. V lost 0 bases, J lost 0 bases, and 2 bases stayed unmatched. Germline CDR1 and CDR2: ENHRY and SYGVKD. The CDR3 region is CAISESLAVSYEQYF. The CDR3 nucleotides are TGTGCCATCAGTGAGTCCCTAGCGGTCTCCTACGAGCAGTACTTC.

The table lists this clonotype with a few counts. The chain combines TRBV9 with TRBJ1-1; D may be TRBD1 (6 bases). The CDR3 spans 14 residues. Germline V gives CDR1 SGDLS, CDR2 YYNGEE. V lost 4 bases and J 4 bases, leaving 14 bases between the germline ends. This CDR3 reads CASSSQGAATEAFF. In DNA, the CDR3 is TGTGCCAGCAGCTCACAGGGAGCGGCCACTGAAGCTTTCTTT.

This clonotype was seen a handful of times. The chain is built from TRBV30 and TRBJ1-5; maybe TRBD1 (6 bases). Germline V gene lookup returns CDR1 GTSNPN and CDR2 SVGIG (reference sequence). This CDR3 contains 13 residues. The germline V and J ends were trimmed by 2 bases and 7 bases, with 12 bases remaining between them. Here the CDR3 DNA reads TGTGCCTGGAGTATACAGGGAGGCCAGCCCCAGCATTTT. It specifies CAWSIQGGQPQHF.

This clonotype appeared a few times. The DNA for the CDR3 is TGCAGCGTGGAGACAGGAGACAGTAGGCATGAGCAGTTCTTC. Protein sequence: CSVETGDSRHEQFF. This chain links TRBV29-1 with TRBJ2-1; weak D call: TRBD1 (6 bases). The V and J ends lost 6 bases and 8 bases respectively, with 20 bases between them. This CDR3 spans 14 amino acids. The germline V gene encodes CDR1 SQVTM and CDR2 ANQGSEA.

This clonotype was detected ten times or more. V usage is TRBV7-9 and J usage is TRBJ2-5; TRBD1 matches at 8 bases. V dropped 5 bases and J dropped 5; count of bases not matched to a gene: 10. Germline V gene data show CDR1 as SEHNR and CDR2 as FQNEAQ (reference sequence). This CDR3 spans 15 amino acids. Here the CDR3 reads CASSPGTGRRETQYF. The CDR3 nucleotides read TGTGCCAGCAGCCCCGGGACAGGCCGTCGGGAGACCCAGTACTTC.

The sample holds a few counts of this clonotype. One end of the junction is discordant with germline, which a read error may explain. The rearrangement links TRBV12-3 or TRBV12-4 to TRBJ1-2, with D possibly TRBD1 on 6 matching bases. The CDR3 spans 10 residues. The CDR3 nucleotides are TGTGCCAGCAGCCGTGACAGGCAATTCTTC. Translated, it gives CASSRDRQFF.

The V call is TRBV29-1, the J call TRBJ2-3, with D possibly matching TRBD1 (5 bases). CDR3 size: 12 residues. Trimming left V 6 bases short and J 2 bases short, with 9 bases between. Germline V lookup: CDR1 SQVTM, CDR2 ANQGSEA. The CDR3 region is CSVQGVTDTQYF. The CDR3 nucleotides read TGCAGCGTCCAGGGCGTCACAGATACGCAGTATTTT.

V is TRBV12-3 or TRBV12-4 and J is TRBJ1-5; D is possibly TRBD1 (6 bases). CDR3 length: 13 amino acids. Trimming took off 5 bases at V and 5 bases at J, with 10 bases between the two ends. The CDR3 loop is CASSGQNHQPQHF. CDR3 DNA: TGTGCCAGCAGTGGACAGAACCATCAGCCCCAGCATTTT.

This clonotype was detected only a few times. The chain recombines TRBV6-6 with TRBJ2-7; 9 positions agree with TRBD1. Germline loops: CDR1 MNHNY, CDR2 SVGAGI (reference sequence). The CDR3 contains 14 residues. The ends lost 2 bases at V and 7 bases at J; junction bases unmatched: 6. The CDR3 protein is CASSYPGQGSEQYF. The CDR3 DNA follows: TGTGCCAGCAGTTACCCAGGACAGGGGAGTGAGCAGTACTTC.

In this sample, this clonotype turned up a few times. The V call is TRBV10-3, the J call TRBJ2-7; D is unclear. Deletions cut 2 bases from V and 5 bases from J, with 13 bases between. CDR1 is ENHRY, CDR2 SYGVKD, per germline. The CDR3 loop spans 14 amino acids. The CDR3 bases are TGTGCCATCAGTGAGGCGTCCTTTCGGGACGAGCAGTACTTC. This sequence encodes CAISEASFRDEQYF.

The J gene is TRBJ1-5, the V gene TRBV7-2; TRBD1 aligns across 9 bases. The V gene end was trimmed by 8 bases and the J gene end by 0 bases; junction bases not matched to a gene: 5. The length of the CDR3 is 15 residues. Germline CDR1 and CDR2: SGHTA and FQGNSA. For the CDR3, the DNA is TGTGCCAGCGGGGGACAGGGAAATAGCAATCAGCCCCAGCATTTT. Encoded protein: CASGGQGNSNQPQHF.

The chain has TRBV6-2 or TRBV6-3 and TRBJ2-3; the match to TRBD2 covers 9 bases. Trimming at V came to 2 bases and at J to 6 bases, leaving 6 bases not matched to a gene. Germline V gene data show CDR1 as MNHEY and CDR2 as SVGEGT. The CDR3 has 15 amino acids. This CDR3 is CASSYRVAGADTQYF. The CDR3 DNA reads TGTGCCAGCAGTTACCGAGTAGCGGGGGCGGATACGCAGTATTTT.

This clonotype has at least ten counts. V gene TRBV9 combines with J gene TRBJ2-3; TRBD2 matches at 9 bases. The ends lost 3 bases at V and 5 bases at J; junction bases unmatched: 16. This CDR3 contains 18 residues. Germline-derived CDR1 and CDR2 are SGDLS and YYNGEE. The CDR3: CASSAGVGMAGGRDTQYF. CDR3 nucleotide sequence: TGTGCCAGCAGCGCCGGGGTAGGAATGGCGGGGGGGCGAGATACGCAGTATTTT.

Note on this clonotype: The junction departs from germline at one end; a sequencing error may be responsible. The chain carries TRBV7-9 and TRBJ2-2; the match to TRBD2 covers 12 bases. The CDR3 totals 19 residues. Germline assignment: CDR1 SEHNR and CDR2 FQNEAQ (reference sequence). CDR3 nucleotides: TGTGCCAGCCCCCCGCGGACTAGCGGGGTTCCGGCGAACACCGGGGATCTGTTTTTT. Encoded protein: CASPPRTSGVPANTGDLFF.